Presented here are 10 T cell receptor beta chains from one specimen sequenced in a study of graft-versus-host responses after intestinal transplantation. The assay was immunoSEQ multiplex PCR, and TCRdb's table has in-frame clones only and misses some. The table has roughly 53,000 clones, less than 95% seen once. The starting material was PBMCs, obtained more than 650 days after intestinal transplant. All receptors come from a human patient who received an intestinal transplant, so some T cells may come from the graft donor.

This clone was seen just once. The chain uses TRBV5-1 and TRBJ2-3; tentative D call: TRBD2 (7 bases). Trimming pared 0 bases from V and 2 bases from J, leaving 10 bases between. Germline values: CDR1 SGHRS, CDR2 YFSETQ. The CDR3 sequence is 15 residues long. CDR3 amino acids: CASSLVAGATDTQYF. DNA of the CDR3: TGCGCCAGCAGCTTGGTCGCGGGGGCCACAGATACGCAGTATTTT.

The chain joins TRBV6-1 to TRBJ2-5; D remains ambiguous. V was shortened by 3 bases and J by 4 bases, with 9 bases between the two germline ends. The V gene's germline CDR1 is MNHNS and CDR2 SASEGT. The CDR3 is 13 amino acids. CDR3 sequence reads: CASSDNKGETQYF. CDR3 DNA: TGTGCCAGCAGTGATAATAAGGGAGAGACCCAGTACTTC.

The chain recombines TRBV7-9 with TRBJ1-1; unclear D gene. Looked up from germline, CDR1 is SEHNR and CDR2 is FQNEAQ (reference sequence). V was pared by 1 base and J by 7 bases, with 7 bases between. CDR3 length: 12 residues. The CDR3 region is CASSLVTREAFF. Written as DNA, the CDR3 is TGTGCCAGCAGCTTAGTTACCCGTGAAGCTTTCTTT.

This clone was counted a single time. V is TRBV30 and J is TRBJ1-5; no reliable D call. Germline V CDR1 and CDR2: GTSNPN, SVGIG (reference sequence). With 0 bases removed from V and 1 base from J, the gap between germline ends came to 7 bases. The CDR3 runs 14 residues. CDR3 coding DNA: TGTGCCTGGAGTGTACGGGTCAGCAATCAGCCCCAGCATTTT. Residues: CAWSVRVSNQPQHF. Looking up the rest from reference TRBV30 and TRBJ1-5 gives the full variable domain: SQTIHQWPATLVQPVGSPLSLECTVEGTSNPNLYWYRQAAGRGLQLLFYSVGIGQISSEVPQNLSASRPQDRQFILSSKKLLLSDSGFYLCAWSVRVSNQPQHFGDGTRLSIL.

The chain combines TRBV6-5 with TRBJ2-5; D is perhaps TRBD1 or TRBD2 (5 bases each). The CDR3 consists of 14 residues. From germline, CDR1 is MNHEY and CDR2 SVGAGI. Trimming left V 5 bases short and J 4 bases short, with 14 bases between. CDR3 in DNA: TGTGCCAGCAGTCTCTCCGGGGCGAGAGAGACCCAGTACTTC. This gives the protein CASSLSGARETQYF.

The rearrangement uses TRBV6-1 and TRBJ2-1; weak D call: TRBD2 (5 bases). Deletions cut 7 bases from V and 5 bases from J, with 15 bases between. Germline CDR1 is MNHNS and CDR2 is SASEGT. The CDR3 totals 14 residues. This chain's CDR3 is CASNGGLENNEQFF. In DNA, the CDR3 is TGTGCCAGCAATGGCGGGCTAGAGAACAATGAGCAGTTCTTC.

The chain uses TRBV5-1 and TRBJ2-7; D is uncertain. This CDR3 has 14 residues. Per the germline V gene, CDR1 is SGHRS and CDR2 is YFSETQ. V shed 0 bases and J shed 2 bases, with 9 bases lying between them. The CDR3, as DNA: TGCGCCAGCAGCTTGGACGACGGTACCTACGAGCAGTACTTC. It yields the protein CASSLDDGTYEQYF.

J is TRBJ1-1 and V is TRBV5-1, with a possible D match to TRBD1 (5 bases). The CDR3 runs 15 residues. The V gene lost 7 bases and the J gene lost 5 bases, with 21 bases spanning the gap. Germline CDR1 and CDR2: SGHRS and YFSETQ. CDR3 bases: TGCGCCAGCCTACCCGGGGGGGGTGGACGGACTGAAGCTTTCTTT. Amino acid sequence: CASLPGGGGRTEAFF. Full variable domain (outside the CDR3, taken from reference TRBV5-1 and TRBJ1-1): KAGVTQTPRYLIKTRGQQVTLSCSPISGHRSVSWYQQTPGQGLQFLFEYFSETQRNKGNFPGRFSGRQFSNSRSEMNVSTLELGDSALYLCASLPGGGGRTEAFFGQGTRLTVV.

The chain recombines TRBV6-5 with TRBJ1-2, with 8 bases fitting TRBD1. Germline V gene lookup returns CDR1 MNHEY and CDR2 SVGAGI. The CDR3 runs 13 residues. Trimming at V came to 2 bases and at J to 8 bases, leaving 4 bases not matched to a gene. The CDR3 reads CASSYTQGAGYTF. CDR3 bases: TGTGCCAGCAGTTACACTCAGGGGGCAGGCTACACCTTC.

The gene calls are TRBV7-6 and TRBJ1-1; unclear D gene. The CDR3 is made up of 14 amino acids. Germline V gene sequence: CDR1 SGHVS, CDR2 FNYEAQ. Trimming took 4 bases from V and 0 from J, leaving 9 bases between them. CDR3 loop: CASSWRELNTEAFF. The CDR3 coding sequence is TGTGCCAGCAGCTGGAGGGAGTTGAACACTGAAGCTTTCTTT.